These 26 T cell receptor beta chains were sequenced from one sample in a study of T cell changes during pregnancy in multiple sclerosis (dated by TCRdb to the late 2010s). Library preparation employed the immunoSEQ multiplex PCR assay. Entries here come from immuneACCESS through TCRdb and include only in-frame sequences with V and J called. Some clones fail to appear in such tables; in the studies checked, an unresolved V gene covers under half of the shortfall, and the cause of the remainder is unknown. Here the sample has about 84,000 clones; 94% occur a single time. The top ten constitute around 0.97% of the sample. Sequences were derived from peripheral blood, sampled in the second trimester of pregnancy. The origin of the receptors is a female donor in good health, enrolled as a control in a pregnancy study.

CDR3 nucleotides: TGTGCCAGCTCCAAGGGGCTGGCGAGCTCCTACGAGCAGTACTTC. The encoded protein is CASSKGLASSYEQYF. The V call is TRBV18, the J call TRBJ2-7, with TRBD1 as a possible D gene (5 bases). Trimming removed 6 bases at V and 0 bases at J, with 15 bases between. This CDR3 has 15 residues. Germline V lookup: CDR1 KGHSH, CDR2 LQKENI. The full variable domain, rest sourced from reference TRBV18 and TRBJ2-7, is NAGVMQNPRHLVRRRGQEARLRCSPMKGHSHVYWYRQLPEEGLKFMVYLQKENIIDESGMPKERFSAEFPKEGPSILRIQQVVRGDSAAYFCASSKGLASSYEQYFGPGTRLTVT.

This chain connects TRBV5-1 to TRBJ2-1; TRBD1 might be the D (5 bases). V was clipped by 5 bases and J by 0 bases, with 12 bases between them. Germline V gene data show CDR1 as SGHRS and CDR2 as YFSETQ. This CDR3 has 15 amino acids. The CDR3 coding sequence is TGCGCCAGCAGTTCTGGGGCCTTCTCCTACAATGAGCAGTTCTTC. This encodes CASSSGAFSYNEQFF. The whole variable domain, filled in from reference TRBV5-1 and TRBJ2-1, reads KAGVTQTPRYLIKTRGQQVTLSCSPISGHRSVSWYQQTPGQGLQFLFEYFSETQRNKGNFPGRFSGRQFSNSRSEMNVSTLELGDSALYLCASSSGAFSYNEQFFGPGTRLTVL.

The genes are TRBV11-1 and TRBJ1-1; 8 bases are a match to TRBD1. V lost 6 bases to trimming and J lost 3 bases; unmatched junction nucleotides: 3. The length of the CDR3 is 13 residues. Per the germline V gene, CDR1 is SGHAT and CDR2 is FQDESV (reference sequence). CDR3 in amino acids: CASSPDRDTEAFF. For the CDR3, the DNA is TGTGCCAGCAGTCCGGACAGGGACACTGAAGCTTTCTTT.

The CDR3 region has the DNA TGTGCCAGCCCCGAAGCGGCTAGCGGGAGTTGGGACACCGGGGAGCTGTTTTTT. Protein sequence: CASPEAASGSWDTGELFF. This chain uses TRBV27 with TRBJ2-2; 10 bases are a match to TRBD2. Germline assignment: CDR1 MNHEY and CDR2 SMNVEV (reference sequence). The CDR3 extends over 18 amino acids. Trimming at V came to 8 bases and at J to 3 bases, leaving 15 bases not matched to a gene.

Here the CDR3 DNA reads TGTGCCAGCAGTGCCACCTCCGGGACAGCAAACTATGGCTACACCTTC. This codes for CASSATSGTANYGYTF. This rearrangement joins TRBV28 to TRBJ1-2; 7 nucleotides agree with TRBD1. CDR3 length: 16 residues. In germline, CDR1 is MDHEN, CDR2 SYDVKM. Germline trimming cut 5 bases from V and 2 bases from J; bases unmatched to any gene: 11.

The table lists this clone with a count of one. The rearrangement uses TRBV5-3 and TRBJ1-6, with unresolved D. TRBV5-3 is annotated as an ORF whose role is uncertain. CDR3 length equals 15 residues. Trimming took 8 bases from V and 4 from J, leaving 16 bases between them. The CDR3 is CARTNPRIYNSPLHF. The CDR3 coding sequence is TGTGCCAGGACCAATCCCAGGATTTATAATTCACCCCTCCACTTT.

The chain is built from TRBV5-6 and TRBJ1-3, with D tentatively TRBD1 (5 bases). V was trimmed by 4 bases and J by 0 bases, leaving 11 bases between them. The CDR3 contains 15 residues. Germline-derived CDR1 and CDR2 are SGHDT and YYEEEE. The CDR3 reads CASSRDSTSGNTIYF. The CDR3 DNA sequence: TGTGCCAGCAGCCGAGACAGTACCTCTGGAAACACCATATATTTT. The complete variable domain, with remaining parts taken from reference TRBV5-6 and TRBJ1-3, reads DAGVTQSPTHLIKTRGQQVTLRCSPKSGHDTVSWYQQALGQGPQFIFQYYEEEERQRGNFPDRFSGHQFPNYSSELNVNALLLGDSALYLCASSRDSTSGNTIYFGEGSWLTVV.

This chain connects TRBV5-1 to TRBJ2-1; the D is unclear. V lost 0 bases, J lost 5 bases, and 3 bases lay in between. The germline V gene has CDR1 SGHRS and CDR2 YFSETQ. This CDR3 spans 12 amino acids. This CDR3 is CASSLGDNEQFF. Here the CDR3 DNA reads TGCGCCAGCAGCTTGGGCGACAATGAGCAGTTCTTC.

The rearrangement links TRBV27 to TRBJ2-2, with a tentative D call TRBD1 (6 bases). CDR1 and CDR2 from the germline V gene are MNHEY and SMNVEV (reference sequence). This CDR3 comprises 17 residues. Trimming left V 3 bases short and J 0 bases short, with 14 bases between. The CDR3 region is CASSLGFGQTNTGELFF. The CDR3 DNA reads as TGTGCCAGCAGTTTGGGGTTCGGACAGACGAACACCGGGGAGCTGTTTTTT.

The V call is TRBV27, the J call TRBJ2-4, with 9 positions matching TRBD1. This CDR3 is 14 amino acids long. The J segment lost 8 bases and the V segment lost 7 bases, leaving 9 bases of the junction unmatched. Germline lookup yields CDR1 MNHEY and CDR2 SMNVEV (reference sequence). CDR3 coding DNA: TGTGCCAGCACCTTAACCGGGACAGGGCACATTCAGTACTTC. Translating gives CASTLTGTGHIQYF.

This CDR3 is CATTGGEKTQYF. The CDR3 coding sequence is TGTGCCACTACAGGGGGCGAGAAGACCCAGTACTTC. The chain carries TRBV10-3 and TRBJ2-5, with 9 nucleotides matching TRBD1. V was clipped by 10 bases and J by 6 bases; unmatched bases: 6. Per the germline V gene, CDR1 is ENHRY and CDR2 is SYGVKD. This CDR3 comprises 12 residues.

V usage is TRBV2 and J usage is TRBJ2-5, with D possibly TRBD1 on 5 matching bases. The germline gives CDR1 SNHLY, CDR2 FYNNEI. The CDR3 totals 14 residues. Trimming cost V 2 bases and J 6 bases, with 13 bases left between them. CDR3 in amino acids: CASSERQGKKTQYF. The CDR3 bases are TGTGCCAGCAGTGAACGGCAGGGTAAGAAGACCCAGTACTTC.

The chain joins TRBV19 to TRBJ2-7; TRBD2 matches 9 bases. Trimming at V came to 3 bases and at J to 1 base, leaving 4 bases not matched to a gene. Germline values: CDR1 LNHDA, CDR2 SQIVND (reference sequence). This CDR3 is built from 15 residues. The CDR3: CASSMIAGVSYEQYF. CDR3 DNA: TGTGCCAGTAGTATGATAGCGGGAGTGTCCTACGAGCAGTACTTC.

This clone was counted a few times. The V and J genes are TRBV7-9 and TRBJ2-2; the match to TRBD1 covers 7 bases. V lost 6 bases, J lost 0 bases, and 7 bases stayed unmatched. Per germline, CDR1 SEHNR and CDR2 FQNEAQ (reference sequence). The CDR3 is made up of 16 amino acids. The DNA for the CDR3 is TGTGCCAGCAGACATCCGGGACAGCCGAACACCGGGGAGCTGTTTTTT. It encodes CASRHPGQPNTGELFF.

V and J are TRBV6-1 and TRBJ1-1; D may be TRBD1 (5 bases). This CDR3 is built from 15 residues. Between the trimmed V and J ends, which lost 6 bases and 5 bases, there was a span of 19 bases. The V gene's germline CDR1 is MNHNS and CDR2 SASEGT. The CDR3 nucleotides are TGTGCCAGCAGGGCCTTTCGAGGGGAGGTTACTGAAGCTTTCTTT. Encoded protein: CASRAFRGEVTEAFF.

In the case of this clone: Different DNA sequences within this sample yield the same CDR3. The gene calls are TRBV6-5 and TRBJ2-2; no definite D call. Germline-derived CDR1 and CDR2 are MNHEY and SVGAGI. The V end lost 0 bases, the J end lost 4 bases, and 3 bases lay between the germline ends. CDR3 length: 13 residues. The CDR3 DNA follows: TGTGCCAGCAGTTACTCGAGCACCGGGGAGCTGTTTTTT. Translation gives CASSYSSTGELFF.

This sequence joins TRBV19 and TRBJ1-2; D call uncertain. Trimming left V 2 bases short and J 6 bases short, with 10 bases between. The CDR3 is 13 residues long. CDR1 LNHDA and CDR2 SQIVND come from the germline V gene (reference sequence). CDR3 sequence: CASSIPGINGYTF. As DNA, the CDR3 is TGTGCCAGTAGTATACCCGGGATCAATGGCTACACCTTC.

CDR3: CASSPRDTNTGELFF. The CDR3 DNA reads TGTGCCAGCTCACCCCGGGACACGAACACCGGGGAGCTGTTTTTT. The J gene is TRBJ2-2, the V gene TRBV18; tentative D call: TRBD1 (6 bases). Germline V gene sequence: CDR1 KGHSH, CDR2 LQKENI. The V end was cut by 3 bases, the J end by 0 bases, with 8 bases between. The CDR3 has 15 amino acids.

The CDR3 DNA sequence: TGCAGCGTTTCCGGGACAGGGGGCGACGAGCAGTACTTC. Translated: CSVSGTGGDEQYF. This chain connects TRBV29-1 to TRBJ2-7, with 12 bases aligning to TRBD1. The J segment lost 5 bases and the V segment lost 5 bases, leaving 4 bases of the junction unmatched. Looked up from germline, CDR1 is SQVTM and CDR2 is ANQGSEA. The CDR3 runs to 13 residues.

V usage is TRBV28 and J usage is TRBJ1-3; 9 nucleotides align to TRBD1. This CDR3 has 17 amino acids. The ends lost 8 bases at V and 0 bases at J; junction bases unmatched: 11. The V gene's germline CDR1 is MDHEN and CDR2 SYDVKM. For the CDR3, the DNA is TGTGCCAGCCTACAATCTACAGGGGGCCGCTCTGGAAACACCATATATTTT. Translating it yields CASLQSTGGRSGNTIYF.

The V call is TRBV2, the J call TRBJ2-3; no definite D call. Germline CDR1 and CDR2: SNHLY and FYNNEI. Trimming took off 4 bases at V and 4 bases at J, with 9 bases between the two ends. This CDR3 is 13 amino acids long. DNA for the CDR3: TGTGCCAGCAGTGCGCTAGAAGCAGATACGCAGTATTTT. Protein sequence: CASSALEADTQYF.

This clone has only one observation. A junction end diverges from the germline sequence, so it may reflect a read error. V usage is TRBV6-5 and J usage is TRBJ2-6, with 9 bases matching TRBD1. This CDR3 spans 14 amino acids. Germline CDR1 and CDR2: MNHEY and SVGAGI. CDR3 bases: TGTGCCAGCAGACCGACCGCTGGACAGGGGCCCCTAATGTTC. Its translation: CASRPTAGQGPLMF.

The chain links TRBV7-9 to TRBJ2-5; 8 bases align to TRBD1. Germline V gives CDR1 SEHNR, CDR2 FQNEAQ (reference sequence). There are 15 residues in the CDR3. The V segment lost 5 bases and the J segment 4 bases; nucleotides outside the gene matches: 9. CDR3 DNA sequence: TGTGCCAGCAGCGAATACAGGGGGGTGTTAGAGACCCAGTACTTC. Translation gives CASSEYRGVLETQYF.

This clone was seen a few times. V is TRBV28 and J is TRBJ1-5; D is undetermined. There are 12 residues in the CDR3. From germline, CDR1 is MDHEN and CDR2 SYDVKM. CDR3 protein: CVSQVGNQPQHF. CDR3 nucleotide sequence: TGTGTATCCCAGGTAGGCAATCAGCCCCAGCATTTT.

The V and J genes are TRBV2 and TRBJ2-1, with TRBD2 identical over 7 bases. The CDR3 sequence is 16 residues long. Germline lookup yields CDR1 SNHLY and CDR2 FYNNEI. The junction had 15 bases not matched to a gene; V was cut back by 7 bases and J by 6 bases. The CDR3 nucleotides read TGTGCCAGCACCCAAAGGCTAGCGGTGGAGGTCAATGAGCAGTTCTTC. Its protein product is CASTQRLAVEVNEQFF.

The chain combines TRBV6-6 with TRBJ1-2; perhaps TRBD1 as D (6 bases). This CDR3 contains 13 residues. Germline V gene sequence: CDR1 MNHNY, CDR2 SVGAGI (reference sequence). V lost 5 bases and J 7 bases, leaving 14 bases between the germline ends. This chain's CDR3 is CASSKGEGFGYTF. In nucleotides, the CDR3 is TGTGCCAGCAGTAAGGGGGAAGGCTTTGGCTACACCTTC.